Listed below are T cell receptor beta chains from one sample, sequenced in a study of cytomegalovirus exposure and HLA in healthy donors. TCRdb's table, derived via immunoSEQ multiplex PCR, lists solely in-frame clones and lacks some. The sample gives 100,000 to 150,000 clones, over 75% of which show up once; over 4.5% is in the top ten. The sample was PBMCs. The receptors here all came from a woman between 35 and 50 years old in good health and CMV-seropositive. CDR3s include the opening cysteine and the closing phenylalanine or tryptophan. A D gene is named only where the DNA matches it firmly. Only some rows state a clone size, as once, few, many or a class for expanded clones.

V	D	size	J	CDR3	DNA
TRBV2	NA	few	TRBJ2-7	CASRGGRSYEQYF	TGTGCCAGCAGGGGAGGAAGATCCTACGAGCAGTACTTC
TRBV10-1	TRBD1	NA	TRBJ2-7	CASSGSRQGAGEQYF	TGCGCCAGCAGCGGATCACGACAGGGGGCCGGCGAGCAGTACTTC
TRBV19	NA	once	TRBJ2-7	CASSILPLGGEQYF	TGTGCCAGTAGTATTCTTCCCCTGGGAGGCGAGCAGTACTTC
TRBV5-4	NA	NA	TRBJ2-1	CASSSTRFEQFF	TGTGCCAGCAGCTCGACACGGTTTGAGCAGTTCTTC
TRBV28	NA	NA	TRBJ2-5	CASSPQGSETQYF	TGTGCCAGCAGTCCTCAGGGATCGGAGACCCAGTACTTC
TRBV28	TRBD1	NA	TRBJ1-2	CASSSGQGGGYTF	TGTGCCAGCAGTTCCGGACAGGGGGGTGGCTACACCTTC
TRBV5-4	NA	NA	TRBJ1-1	CASSPYSRDTEAFF	TGTGCCAGCAGCCCATATTCCAGGGACACTGAAGCTTTCTTT
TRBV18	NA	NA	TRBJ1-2	CASSAPSRGYTF	TGTGCCAGCTCAGCTCCTAGTAGGGGCTACACCTTC
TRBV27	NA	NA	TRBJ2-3	CASSFSPVASTDTQYF	TGTGCCAGCAGTTTTTCCCCAGTCGCTAGCACAGATACGCAGTATTTT
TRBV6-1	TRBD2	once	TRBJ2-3	CASSEGSGGASTDTQYF	TGTGCCAGCAGTGAAGGTAGCGGGGGCGCGAGCACAGATACGCAGTATTTT
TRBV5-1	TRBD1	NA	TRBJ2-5	CASSLMQGVQETQYF	TGCGCCAGCAGCTTGATGCAGGGGGTGCAAGAGACCCAGTACTTC
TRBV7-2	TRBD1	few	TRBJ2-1	CASSLESDRDYNEQFF	TGTGCCAGCAGCTTAGAGTCGGACAGGGACTACAATGAGCAGTTCTTC
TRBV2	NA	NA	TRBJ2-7	CASSDRTVGRHHYEQYF	TGTGCCAGCAGTGATCGGACAGTGGGCCGCCACCACTACGAGCAGTACTTC
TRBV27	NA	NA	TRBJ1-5	CASSLSGGEGDQPQHF	TGTGCCAGCAGTCTAAGTGGGGGGGAGGGCGATCAGCCCCAGCATTTT
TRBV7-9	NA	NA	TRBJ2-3	CASSLGLVTDTQYF	TGTGCCAGCAGCTTAGGATTAGTCACGGATACGCAGTATTTT
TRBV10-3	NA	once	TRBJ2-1	CAIRGQGSSYNEQFF	TGTGCCATCAGGGGTCAGGGAAGCTCCTACAATGAGCAGTTCTTC
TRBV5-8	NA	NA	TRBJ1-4	CASSPPGVNEKLFF	TGTGCCAGCAGCCCTCCGGGGGTTAATGAAAAACTGTTTTTT
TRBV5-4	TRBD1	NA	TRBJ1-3	CASSQRTGGGNTIYF	TGTGCCAGCAGCCAGAGGACAGGGGGAGGAAACACCATATATTTT
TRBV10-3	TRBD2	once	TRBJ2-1	CATVAGGPNEQFF	TGTGCCACCGTAGCGGGGGGGCCCAATGAGCAGTTCTTC
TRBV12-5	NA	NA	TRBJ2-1	CASGLPRTELYNEQFF	TGTGCTAGTGGTTTGCCCCGGACAGAGCTCTACAATGAGCAGTTCTTC
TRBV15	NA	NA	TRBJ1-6	CATSRAQGYNSPLHF	TGTGCCACCAGCAGAGCTCAGGGTTATAATTCACCCCTCCACTTT
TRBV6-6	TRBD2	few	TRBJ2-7	CASTHSGERAPGMYF	TGTGCCAGCACCCATAGCGGGGAGAGGGCCCCAGGCATGTACTTC
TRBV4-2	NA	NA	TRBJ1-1	CASTENTEAFF	TGTGCCAGCACAGAGAACACTGAAGCTTTCTTT
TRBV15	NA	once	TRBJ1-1	CATSRDLAVNTEAFF	TGTGCCACCAGCAGGGACTTAGCAGTAAACACTGAAGCTTTCTTT
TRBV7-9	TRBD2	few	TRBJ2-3	CASSLATTSGATDTQYF	TGTGCCAGCAGCTTAGCTACGACTAGCGGAGCCACAGATACGCAGTATTTT
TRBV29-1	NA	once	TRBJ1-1	CSVARSRDAGGEAFF	TGCAGCGTTGCTCGCTCCCGGGACGCCGGGGGTGAAGCTTTCTTT
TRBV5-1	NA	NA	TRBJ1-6	CASSPPGGDSPLHF	TGCGCCAGCAGCCCCCCGGGCGGGGATTCACCCCTCCACTTT
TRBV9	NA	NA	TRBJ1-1	CASSLLLQGNTEAFF	TGTGCCAGCAGCCTATTATTACAGGGGAACACTGAAGCTTTCTTT
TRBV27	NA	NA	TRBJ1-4	CASSPRQDEKLFF	TGTGCCAGCAGTCCTCGACAGGATGAAAAACTGTTTTTT
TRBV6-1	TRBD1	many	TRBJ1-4	CASSITTGGEKLFF	TGTGCCAGCAGTATCACGACAGGGGGAGAAAAACTGTTTTTT
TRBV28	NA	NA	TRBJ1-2	CASSLWDINYGYTF	TGTGCCAGCAGTTTATGGGACATTAACTATGGCTACACCTTC
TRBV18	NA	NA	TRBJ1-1	CASSPDPGTEAFF	TGTGCCAGCTCACCAGACCCCGGGACTGAAGCTTTCTTT
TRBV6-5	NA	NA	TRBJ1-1	CASSYPAGTEAFF	TGTGCCAGCAGTTACCCCGCGGGCACTGAAGCTTTCTTT
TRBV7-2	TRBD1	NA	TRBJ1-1	CASSSLRDRGGTEAFF	TGTGCCAGCAGCTCCCTCCGGGACAGGGGTGGCACTGAAGCTTTCTTT
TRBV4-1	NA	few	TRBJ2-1	CASNPGPAGNEQFF	TGCGCCAGCAACCCAGGGCCCGCCGGCAATGAGCAGTTCTTC
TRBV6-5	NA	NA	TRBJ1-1	CASSHDRRVPEAFF	TGTGCCAGCAGTCACGACAGGCGGGTTCCCGAAGCTTTCTTT
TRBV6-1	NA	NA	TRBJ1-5	CASRGEGWTYQPQHF	TGTGCCAGCAGGGGGGAGGGATGGACTTATCAGCCCCAGCATTTT
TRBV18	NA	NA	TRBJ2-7	CASSPPEAPEQYF	TGTGCCAGCTCACCACCTGAGGCTCCCGAGCAGTACTTC
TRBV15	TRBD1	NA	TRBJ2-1	CATSTRGPSYNEQFF	TGTGCCACCAGTACCAGGGGGCCCTCCTACAATGAGCAGTTCTTC
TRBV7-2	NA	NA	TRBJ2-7	CASSLVSYEQYF	TGTGCCAGCAGCTTAGTATCCTACGAGCAGTACTTC
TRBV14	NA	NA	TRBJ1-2	CASSQMSGGYGYTF	TGTGCCAGCAGCCAAATGTCCGGGGGCTATGGCTACACCTTC
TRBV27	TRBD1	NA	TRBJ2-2	CASSPWTGDLLFF	TGTGCCAGCAGTCCCTGGACAGGGGACCTTCTGTTTTTT
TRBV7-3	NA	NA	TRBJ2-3	CASSLSPGGPATFTSNTQYF	TGTGCCAGCAGCTTATCTCCGGGGGGCCCTGCGACTTTTACATCAAATACGCAGTATTTT
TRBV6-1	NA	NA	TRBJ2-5	CASVDERAETQYF	TGTGCCAGTGTCGATGAGCGGGCAGAGACCCAGTACTTC
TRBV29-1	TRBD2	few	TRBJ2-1	CSVEDLTGGPYNEQFF	TGCAGCGTTGAAGATCTGACGGGGGGGCCGTACAATGAGCAGTTCTTC
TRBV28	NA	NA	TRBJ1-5	CASSLSLSSNQPQHF	TGTGCCAGCAGTTTATCCCTCAGTAGCAATCAGCCCCAGCATTTT
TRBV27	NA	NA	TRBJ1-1	CASSPQGPGTEAFF	TGTGCCAGCAGTCCGCAGGGGCCCGGCACTGAAGCTTTCTTT
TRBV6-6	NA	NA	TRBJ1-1	CASSPPHRDTEAFF	TGTGCCAGCAGCCCCCCTCACAGGGACACTGAAGCTTTCTTT
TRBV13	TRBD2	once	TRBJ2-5	CASSQRGGVRETQYF	TGTGCCAGCAGCCAACGGGGGGGGGTGCGAGAGACCCAGTACTTC
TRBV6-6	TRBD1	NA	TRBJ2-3	CASSYSGQVSSF	TGTGCCAGCAGTTACTCGGGACAGGTCTCTTCTTTT
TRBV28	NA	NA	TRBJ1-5	CASSRPEGGPRQPQHF	TGTGCCAGCAGTCGGCCGGAGGGGGGGCCTAGGCAGCCCCAGCATTTT
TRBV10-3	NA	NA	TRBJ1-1	CASIRWGVSTEAFF	TGTGCCTCGATAAGGTGGGGGGTGAGCACTGAAGCTTTCTTT
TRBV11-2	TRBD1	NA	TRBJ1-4	CASSPAGGLEEKLFF	TGTGCCAGCAGCCCGGCAGGGGGTCTCGAAGAAAAACTGTTTTTT
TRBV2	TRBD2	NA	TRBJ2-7	CASHRGLALYEQYF	TGTGCCAGCCATAGGGGACTAGCCCTCTACGAGCAGTACTTC
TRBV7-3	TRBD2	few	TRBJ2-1	CASSYSGGGSNEQFF	TGTGCCAGCAGCTATAGCGGGGGGGGTAGTAATGAGCAGTTCTTC
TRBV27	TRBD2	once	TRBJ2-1	CASSPGLAGGGEQFF	TGTGCCAGCAGCCCGGGACTAGCGGGGGGGGGTGAGCAGTTCTTC
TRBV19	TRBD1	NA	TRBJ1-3	CASSDRDTFSGNTIYF	TGTGCCAGTAGTGACAGGGATACCTTCTCTGGAAACACCATATATTTT
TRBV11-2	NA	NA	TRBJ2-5	CASSLVARGETQYF	TGTGCCAGCAGCTTAGTGGCTAGGGGGGAGACCCAGTACTTC